This T cell receptor beta chain was observed in a study of CD8+ T cells in alopecia areata. To note about this clone: The antigen is unknown.

The CDR3 is 16 amino acids. The germline CDR1 and CDR2 sequences are LNHDA and SQIVND (reference sequence). V shed 5 bases, J shed 6 bases, and the junction held 6 bases outside the gene matches. As the sequencing template, cDNA was produced by extracting RNA and reverse transcribing it. Clones were read by immunoSEQ multiplex PCR, and TCRdb kept only the in-frame ones, dropping some. There are under 150,000 clones in the sample; more than 55% occur only once, and 30% to 45% lies in the top ten. Overall study results and limits: Tissue-resident alphabeta T cells belonging to normal skin likewise get sequenced within scalp specimens. For lesional scalp, especially alopecia totalis/universalis, clonality was higher than in normal scalp.

The chain joins TRBV19 to TRBJ1-6; TRBD1 agrees at 11 bases. The sequencing sample was made of CD8+ T cells sorted from blood. The sequence came from a human donor in good health. The CDR3 DNA sequence: TGTGCCAGTAGTTTCAACGGACAGGGGGCTAATTCACCCCTCCACTTT. This codes for CASSFNGQGANSPLHF.